This T cell receptor beta chain was sequenced in a study of blood T cell repertoires in COVID-19. Study in general: Samples taken during acute and convalescent COVID-19 were collected in the United States, Italy and Spain. T cells, B-cell-depleted T cells, or PBMCs supplied cDNA or gDNA.

In the source study's methods: The assay estimated nucleated cells by amplifying reference gene primers. Only in-frame clones appear in the TCRdb table, and some are missing; sequencing was by immunoSEQ multiplex PCR. Clonal size and the V and J genes are those of that table, whereas D and trimming came from the DNA. Of roughly 150,000 clones listed, 85% were seen once; the top ten hold approximately 5.4%. The CDR3 is made up of 14 amino acids. From germline, CDR1 is GTSNPN and CDR2 SVGIG (reference sequence). V was trimmed by 3 bases and J by 4 bases, leaving 13 bases between them. Patients of the Seattle cohort, enrolled during active infection, were followed longitudinally.

The sample was peripheral blood. The receptor's source is a woman aged 45-65 years with COVID-19, enrolled during active disease. V is TRBV30 and J is TRBJ1-5; D gene unclear. The CDR3 sequence is CAWSEKRENQPQHF. The DNA of the CDR3 is TGTGCCTGGAGCGAGAAGAGGGAGAATCAGCCCCAGCATTTT.